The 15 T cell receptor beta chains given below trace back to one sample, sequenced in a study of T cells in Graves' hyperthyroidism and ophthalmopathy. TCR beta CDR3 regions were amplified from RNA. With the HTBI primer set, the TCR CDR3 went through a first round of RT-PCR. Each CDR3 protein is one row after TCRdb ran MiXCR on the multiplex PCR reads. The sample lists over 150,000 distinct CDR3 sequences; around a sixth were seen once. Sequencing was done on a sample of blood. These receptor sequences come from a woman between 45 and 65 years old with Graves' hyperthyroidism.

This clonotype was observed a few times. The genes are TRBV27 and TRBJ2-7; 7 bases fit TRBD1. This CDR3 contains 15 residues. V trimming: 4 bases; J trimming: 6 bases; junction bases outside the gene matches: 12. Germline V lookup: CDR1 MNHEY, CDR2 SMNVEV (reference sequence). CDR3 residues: CASSSLRDRGSEQYF. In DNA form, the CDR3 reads TGTGCCAGCAGTTCCCTTAGGGACAGAGGATCCGAGCAGTACTTC.

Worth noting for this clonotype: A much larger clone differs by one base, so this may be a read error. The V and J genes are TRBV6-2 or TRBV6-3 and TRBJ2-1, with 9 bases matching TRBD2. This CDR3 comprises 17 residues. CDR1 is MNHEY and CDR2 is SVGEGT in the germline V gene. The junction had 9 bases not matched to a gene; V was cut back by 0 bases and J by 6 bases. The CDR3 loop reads CASSYSKASGMFNEQFF. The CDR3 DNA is TGTGCCAGCAGTTACTCAAAGGCTAGCGGGATGTTCAATGAGCAGTTCTTC.

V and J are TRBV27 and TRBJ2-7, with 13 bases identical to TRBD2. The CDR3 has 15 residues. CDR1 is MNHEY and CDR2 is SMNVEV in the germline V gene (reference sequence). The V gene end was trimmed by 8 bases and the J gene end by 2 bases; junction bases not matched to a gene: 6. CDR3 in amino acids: CASGTSGMRAYEQYF. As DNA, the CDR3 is TGTGCCAGCGGGACTAGCGGGATGAGGGCCTACGAGCAGTACTTC.

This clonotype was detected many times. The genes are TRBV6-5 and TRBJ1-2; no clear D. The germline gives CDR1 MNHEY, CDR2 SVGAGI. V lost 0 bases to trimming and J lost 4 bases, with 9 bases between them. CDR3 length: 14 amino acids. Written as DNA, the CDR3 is TGTGCCAGCAGTTACTCGCCTGGGGTCTATGGCTACACCTTC. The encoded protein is CASSYSPGVYGYTF.

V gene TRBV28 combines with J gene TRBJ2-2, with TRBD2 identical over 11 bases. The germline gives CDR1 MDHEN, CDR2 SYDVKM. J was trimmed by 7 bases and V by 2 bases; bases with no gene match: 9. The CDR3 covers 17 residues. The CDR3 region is CASSLVSGRAVGGELFF. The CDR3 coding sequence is TGTGCCAGCAGTTTAGTTAGCGGGAGGGCCGTCGGCGGGGAGCTGTTTTTT.

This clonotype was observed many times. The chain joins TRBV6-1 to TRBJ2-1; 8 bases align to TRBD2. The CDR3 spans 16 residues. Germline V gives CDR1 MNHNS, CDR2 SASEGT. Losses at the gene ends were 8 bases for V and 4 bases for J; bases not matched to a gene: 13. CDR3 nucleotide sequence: TGTGCCAGCTGGAAAGGCTCGGGAGGGATGTACAATGAGCAGTTCTTC. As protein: CASWKGSGGMYNEQFF.

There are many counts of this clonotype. CDR3 nucleotide sequence: TGTGCCAGCACCTTGGGACCCGCCTCCCCCGAGCAGTACTTC. It yields the protein CASTLGPASPEQYF. The rearrangement joins TRBV12-3 or TRBV12-4 to TRBJ2-7; the D call may be TRBD1 or TRBD2 (5 bases each). The CDR3 loop spans 14 amino acids. Between the trimmed V and J ends, which lost 7 bases and 6 bases, there was a span of 19 bases.

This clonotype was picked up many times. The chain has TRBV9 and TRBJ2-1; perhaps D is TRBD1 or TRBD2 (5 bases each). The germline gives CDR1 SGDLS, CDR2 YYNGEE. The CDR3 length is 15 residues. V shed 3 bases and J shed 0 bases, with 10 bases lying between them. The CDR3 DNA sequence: TGTGCCAGCAGCGCCGGGACGCTCTCCTACAATGAGCAGTTCTTC. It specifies CASSAGTLSYNEQFF.

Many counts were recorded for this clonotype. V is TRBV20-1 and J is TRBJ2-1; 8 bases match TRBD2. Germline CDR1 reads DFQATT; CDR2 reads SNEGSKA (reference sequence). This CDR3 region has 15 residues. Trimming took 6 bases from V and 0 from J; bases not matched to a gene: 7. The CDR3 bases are TGCAGTGCCCCTGTTAGCGGGGCCTCCTACAATGAGCAGTTCTTC. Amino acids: CSAPVSGASYNEQFF.

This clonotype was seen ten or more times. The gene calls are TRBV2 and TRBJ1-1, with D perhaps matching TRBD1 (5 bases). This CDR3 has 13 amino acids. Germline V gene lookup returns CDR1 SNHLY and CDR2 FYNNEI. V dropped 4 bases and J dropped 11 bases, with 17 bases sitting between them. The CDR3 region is CASSGPGASGAFF. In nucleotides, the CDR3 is TGTGCCAGCAGTGGTCCTGGGGCGTCGGGCGCTTTCTTT.

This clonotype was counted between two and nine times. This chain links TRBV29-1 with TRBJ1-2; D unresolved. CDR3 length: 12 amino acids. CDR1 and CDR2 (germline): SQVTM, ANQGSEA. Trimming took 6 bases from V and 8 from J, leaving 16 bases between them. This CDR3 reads CSVLSLSGGYTF. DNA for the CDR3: TGCAGCGTCCTGTCCCTGTCGGGAGGCTACACCTTC.

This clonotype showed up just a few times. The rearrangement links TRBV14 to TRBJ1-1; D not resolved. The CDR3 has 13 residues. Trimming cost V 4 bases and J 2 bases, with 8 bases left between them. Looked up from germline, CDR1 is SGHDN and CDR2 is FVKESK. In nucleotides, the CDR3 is TGTGCCAGCAGCCGAGGGAGTAACACTGAAGCTTTCTTT. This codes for CASSRGSNTEAFF.

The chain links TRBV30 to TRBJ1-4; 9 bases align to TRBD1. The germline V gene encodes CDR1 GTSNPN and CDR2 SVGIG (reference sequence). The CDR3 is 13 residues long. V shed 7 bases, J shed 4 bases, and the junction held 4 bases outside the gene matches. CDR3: CASGQGINEKLFF. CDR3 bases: TGTGCCTCCGGACAGGGGATTAATGAAAAACTGTTTTTT.

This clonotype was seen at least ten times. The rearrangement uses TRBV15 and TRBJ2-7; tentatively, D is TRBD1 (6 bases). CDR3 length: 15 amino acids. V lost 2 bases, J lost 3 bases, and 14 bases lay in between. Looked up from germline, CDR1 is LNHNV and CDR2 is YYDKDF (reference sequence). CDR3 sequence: CATSRTPKGGYEQYF. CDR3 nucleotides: TGTGCCACCAGCAGAACACCAAAAGGGGGCTACGAGCAGTACTTC. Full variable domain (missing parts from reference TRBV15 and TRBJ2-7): DAMVIQNPRYQVTQFGKPVTLSCSQTLNHNVMYWYQQKSSQAPKLLFHYYDKDFNNEADTPDNFQSRRPNTSFCFLDIRSPGLGDTAMYLCATSRTPKGGYEQYFGPGTRLTVT.

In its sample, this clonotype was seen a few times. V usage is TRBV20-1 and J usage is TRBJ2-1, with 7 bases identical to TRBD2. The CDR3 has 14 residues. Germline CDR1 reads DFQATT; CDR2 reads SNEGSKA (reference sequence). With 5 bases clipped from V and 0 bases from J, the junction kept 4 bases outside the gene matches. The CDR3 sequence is CSAGAGTSYNEQFF. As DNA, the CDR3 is TGCAGTGCTGGAGCGGGAACCTCCTACAATGAGCAGTTCTTC.